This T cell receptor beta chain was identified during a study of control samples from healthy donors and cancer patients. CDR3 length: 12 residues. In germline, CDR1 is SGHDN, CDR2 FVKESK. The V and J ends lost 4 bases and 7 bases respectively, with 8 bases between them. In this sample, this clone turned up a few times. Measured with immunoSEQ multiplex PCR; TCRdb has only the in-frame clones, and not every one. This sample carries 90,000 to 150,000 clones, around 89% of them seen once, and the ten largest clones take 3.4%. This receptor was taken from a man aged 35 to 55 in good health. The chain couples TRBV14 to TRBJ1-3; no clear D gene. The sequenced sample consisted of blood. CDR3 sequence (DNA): TGTGCCAGCAGCCCGGGAGGGAACACCATATATTTT. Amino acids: CASSPGGNTIYF.